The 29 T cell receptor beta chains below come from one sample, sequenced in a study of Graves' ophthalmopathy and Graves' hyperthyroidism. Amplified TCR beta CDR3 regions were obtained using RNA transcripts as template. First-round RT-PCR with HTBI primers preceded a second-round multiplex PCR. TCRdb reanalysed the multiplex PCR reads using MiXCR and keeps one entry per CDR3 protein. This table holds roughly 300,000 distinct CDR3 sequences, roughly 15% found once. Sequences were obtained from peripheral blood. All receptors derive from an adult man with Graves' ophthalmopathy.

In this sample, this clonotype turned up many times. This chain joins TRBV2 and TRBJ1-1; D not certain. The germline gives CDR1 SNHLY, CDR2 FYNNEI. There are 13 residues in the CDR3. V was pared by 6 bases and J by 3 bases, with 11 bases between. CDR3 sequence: CASRPIGDTEAFF. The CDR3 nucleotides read TGTGCCAGCAGACCCATCGGGGACACTGAAGCTTTCTTT.

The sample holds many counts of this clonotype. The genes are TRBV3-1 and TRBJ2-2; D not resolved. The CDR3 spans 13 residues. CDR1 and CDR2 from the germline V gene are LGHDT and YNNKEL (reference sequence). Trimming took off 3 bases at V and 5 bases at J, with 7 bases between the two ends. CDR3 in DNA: TGTGCCAGCAGCCATGCTTCAACCGGGGAGCTGTTTTTT. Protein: CASSHASTGELFF.

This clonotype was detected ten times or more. The CDR3 sequence is CASSVPGVGETQYF. The CDR3 region has the DNA TGTGCCAGCAGCGTACCCGGCGTGGGGGAGACCCAGTACTTC. This chain joins TRBV9 and TRBJ2-5; D unclear. Trimming pared 1 base from V and 5 bases from J, leaving 12 bases between. Germline V gene sequence: CDR1 SGDLS, CDR2 YYNGEE. This CDR3 contains 14 residues.

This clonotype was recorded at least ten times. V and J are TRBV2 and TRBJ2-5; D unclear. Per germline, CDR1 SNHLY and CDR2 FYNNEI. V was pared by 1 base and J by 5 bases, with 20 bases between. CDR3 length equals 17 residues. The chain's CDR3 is CASSEEAARPRLETQYF. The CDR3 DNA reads TGTGCCAGCAGTGAAGAGGCGGCTCGGCCACGTTTGGAGACCCAGTACTTC.

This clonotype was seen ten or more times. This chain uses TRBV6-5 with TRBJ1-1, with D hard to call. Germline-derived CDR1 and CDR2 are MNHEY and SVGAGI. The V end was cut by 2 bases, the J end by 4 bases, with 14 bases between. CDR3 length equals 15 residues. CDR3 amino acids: CASSYLRVAATEAFF. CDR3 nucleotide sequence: TGTGCCAGCAGTTACCTTCGGGTCGCGGCCACTGAAGCTTTCTTT.

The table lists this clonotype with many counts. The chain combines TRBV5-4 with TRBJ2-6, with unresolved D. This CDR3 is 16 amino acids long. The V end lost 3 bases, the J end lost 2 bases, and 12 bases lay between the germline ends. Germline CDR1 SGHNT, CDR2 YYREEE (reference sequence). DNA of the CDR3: TGTGCCAGCAGCTCCCCACGCGACACTGGGGCCAACGTCCTGACTTTC. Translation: CASSSPRDTGANVLTF.

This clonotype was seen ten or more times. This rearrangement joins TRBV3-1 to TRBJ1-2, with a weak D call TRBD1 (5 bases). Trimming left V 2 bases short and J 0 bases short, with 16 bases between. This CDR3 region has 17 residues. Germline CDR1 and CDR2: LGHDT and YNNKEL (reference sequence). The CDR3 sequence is CASSQLLPGDPNYGYTF. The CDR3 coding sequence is TGTGCCAGCAGCCAACTGTTGCCCGGGGACCCTAACTATGGCTACACCTTC.

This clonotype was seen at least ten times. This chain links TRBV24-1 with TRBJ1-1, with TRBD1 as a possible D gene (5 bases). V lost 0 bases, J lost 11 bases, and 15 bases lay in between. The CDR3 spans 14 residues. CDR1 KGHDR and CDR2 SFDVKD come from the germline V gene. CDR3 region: CATSDLRGGWGAFF. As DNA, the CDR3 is TGTGCCACCAGTGATTTGCGTGGCGGTTGGGGGGCTTTCTTT.

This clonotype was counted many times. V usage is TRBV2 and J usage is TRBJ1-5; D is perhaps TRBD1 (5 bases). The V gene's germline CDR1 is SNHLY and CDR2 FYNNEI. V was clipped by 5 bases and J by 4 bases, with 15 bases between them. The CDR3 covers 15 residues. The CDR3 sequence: CASSKEKAGNQPQHF. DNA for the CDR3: TGTGCCAGCAGTAAGGAGAAGGCAGGGAATCAGCCCCAGCATTTT.

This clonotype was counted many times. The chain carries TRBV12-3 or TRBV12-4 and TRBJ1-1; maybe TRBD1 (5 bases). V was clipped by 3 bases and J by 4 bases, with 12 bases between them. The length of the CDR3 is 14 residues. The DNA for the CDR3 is TGTGCCAGCAGTTTTGCGGGGGTGAGCACTGAAGCTTTCTTT. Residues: CASSFAGVSTEAFF.

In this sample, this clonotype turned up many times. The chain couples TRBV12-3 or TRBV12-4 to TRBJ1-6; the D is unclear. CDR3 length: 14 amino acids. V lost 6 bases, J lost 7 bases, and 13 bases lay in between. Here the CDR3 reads CASRSGITNSPLHF. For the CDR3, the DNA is TGTGCCAGCAGATCCGGGATTACCAATTCACCCCTCCACTTT.

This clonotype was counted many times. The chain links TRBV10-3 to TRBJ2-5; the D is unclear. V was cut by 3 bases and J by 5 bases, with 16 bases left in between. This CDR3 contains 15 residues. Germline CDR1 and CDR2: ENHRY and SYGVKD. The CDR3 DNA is TGTGCCATCAGTGACTCAGCAGCCTACGGGGAGACCCAGTACTTC. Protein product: CAISDSAAYGETQYF.

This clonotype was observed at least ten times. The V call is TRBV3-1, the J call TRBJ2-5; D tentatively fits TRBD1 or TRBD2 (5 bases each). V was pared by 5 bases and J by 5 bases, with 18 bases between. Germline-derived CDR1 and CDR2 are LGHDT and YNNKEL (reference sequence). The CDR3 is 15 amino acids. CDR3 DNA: TGTGCCAGCAGCAAGGGGACGACCTCAAGGGAGACCCAGTACTTC. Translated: CASSKGTTSRETQYF.

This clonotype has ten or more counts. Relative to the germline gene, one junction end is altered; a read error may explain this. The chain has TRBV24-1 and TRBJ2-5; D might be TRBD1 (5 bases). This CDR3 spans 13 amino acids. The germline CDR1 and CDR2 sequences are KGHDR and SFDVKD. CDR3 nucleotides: TGTGCCACCAGCCCAACAGGCCAAGAGGCCCAGTACTTC. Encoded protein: CATSPTGQEAQYF.

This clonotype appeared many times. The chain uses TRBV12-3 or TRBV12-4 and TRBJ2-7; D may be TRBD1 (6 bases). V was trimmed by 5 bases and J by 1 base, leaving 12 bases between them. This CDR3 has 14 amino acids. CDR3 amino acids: CASSLRDKSYEQYF. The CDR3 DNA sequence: TGTGCCAGCAGTCTCCGGGACAAGTCCTACGAGCAGTACTTC.

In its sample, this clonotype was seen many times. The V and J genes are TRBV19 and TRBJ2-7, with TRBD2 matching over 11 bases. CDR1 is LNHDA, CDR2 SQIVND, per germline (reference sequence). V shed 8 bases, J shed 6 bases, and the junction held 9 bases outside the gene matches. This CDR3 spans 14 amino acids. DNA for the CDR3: TGTGCCAGTGGCCAACTAGCGGGAGTCTCCGAGCAGTACTTC. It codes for CASGQLAGVSEQYF.

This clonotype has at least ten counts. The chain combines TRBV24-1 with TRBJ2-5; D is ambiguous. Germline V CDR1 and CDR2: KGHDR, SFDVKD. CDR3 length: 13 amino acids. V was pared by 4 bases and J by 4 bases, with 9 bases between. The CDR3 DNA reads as TGTGCCACCAGTGAGCCAGCACCAGAGACCCAGTACTTC. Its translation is CATSEPAPETQYF.

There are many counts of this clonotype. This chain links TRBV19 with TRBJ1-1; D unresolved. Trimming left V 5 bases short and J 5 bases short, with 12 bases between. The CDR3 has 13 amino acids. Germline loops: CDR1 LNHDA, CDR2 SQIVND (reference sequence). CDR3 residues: CASSLGMWTEAFF. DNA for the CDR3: TGTGCCAGTAGTTTGGGGATGTGGACTGAAGCTTTCTTT.

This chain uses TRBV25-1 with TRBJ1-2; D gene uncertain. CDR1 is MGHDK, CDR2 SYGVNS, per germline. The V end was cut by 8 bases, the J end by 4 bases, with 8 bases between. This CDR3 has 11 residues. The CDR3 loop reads CASGIGYGYTF. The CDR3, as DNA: TGTGCCAGCGGGATTGGCTATGGCTACACCTTC.

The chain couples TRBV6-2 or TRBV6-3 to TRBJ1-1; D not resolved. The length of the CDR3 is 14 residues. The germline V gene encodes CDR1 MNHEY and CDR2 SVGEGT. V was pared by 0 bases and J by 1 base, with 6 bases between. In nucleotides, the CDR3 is TGTGCCAGCAGTTACTCAGATACGAACACTGAAGCTTTCTTT. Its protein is CASSYSDTNTEAFF.

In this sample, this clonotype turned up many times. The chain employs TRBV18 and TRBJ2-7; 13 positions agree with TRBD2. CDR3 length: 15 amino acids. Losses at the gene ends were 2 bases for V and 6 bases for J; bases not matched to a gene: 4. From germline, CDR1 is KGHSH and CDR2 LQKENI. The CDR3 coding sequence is TGTGCCAGCTCACCAAGCCGGACTAGCGGGAGCGAGCAGTACTTC. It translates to CASSPSRTSGSEQYF.

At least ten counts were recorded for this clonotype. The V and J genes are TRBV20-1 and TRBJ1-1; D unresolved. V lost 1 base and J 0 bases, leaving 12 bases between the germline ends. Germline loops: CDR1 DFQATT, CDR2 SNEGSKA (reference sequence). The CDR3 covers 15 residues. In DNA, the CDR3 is TGCAGTGCTAGAGCAATACAGCCCTTGAACACTGAAGCTTTCTTT. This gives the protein CSARAIQPLNTEAFF.

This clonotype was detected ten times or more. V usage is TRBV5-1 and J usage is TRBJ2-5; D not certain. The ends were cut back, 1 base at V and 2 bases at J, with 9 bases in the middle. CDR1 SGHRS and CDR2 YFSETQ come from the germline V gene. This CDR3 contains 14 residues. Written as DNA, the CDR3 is TGCGCCAGCAGCTTGTTGTCAGATCAAGAGACCCAGTACTTC. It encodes CASSLLSDQETQYF. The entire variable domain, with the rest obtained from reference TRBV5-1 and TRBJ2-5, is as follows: KAGVTQTPRYLIKTRGQQVTLSCSPISGHRSVSWYQQTPGQGLQFLFEYFSETQRNKGNFPGRFSGRQFSNSRSEMNVSTLELGDSALYLCASSLLSDQETQYFGPGTRLLVL.

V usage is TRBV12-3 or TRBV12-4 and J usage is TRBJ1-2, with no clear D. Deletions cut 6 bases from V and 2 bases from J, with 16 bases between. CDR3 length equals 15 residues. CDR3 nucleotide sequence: TGTGCCAGCAGCAGCCCGGGATCACTCAACTATGGCTACACCTTC. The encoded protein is CASSSPGSLNYGYTF.

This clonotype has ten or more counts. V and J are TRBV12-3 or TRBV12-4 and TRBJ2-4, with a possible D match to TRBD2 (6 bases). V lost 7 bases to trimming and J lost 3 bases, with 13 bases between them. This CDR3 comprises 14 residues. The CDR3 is CASTPTGLKNIQYF. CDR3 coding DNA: TGTGCCAGCACCCCGACGGGACTCAAAAACATTCAGTACTTC.

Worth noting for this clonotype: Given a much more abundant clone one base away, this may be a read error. CDR3 protein: CASGTDASGGYQETQYF. The CDR3 DNA sequence: TGCGCCAGCGGCACCGACGCTAGCGGGGGGTACCAAGAGACCCAGTACTTC. This chain connects TRBV5-1 to TRBJ2-5; TRBD2 matches at 11 bases. J gave up 0 bases and V 7 bases, and 11 bases lay outside the gene matches. Germline CDR1 SGHRS, CDR2 YFSETQ. The CDR3 runs 17 residues.

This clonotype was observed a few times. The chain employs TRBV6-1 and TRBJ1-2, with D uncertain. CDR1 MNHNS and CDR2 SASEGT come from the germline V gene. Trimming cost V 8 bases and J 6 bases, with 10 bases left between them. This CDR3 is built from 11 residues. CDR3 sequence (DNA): TGTGCCAGCTCCCTTTCCCATGGCTACACCTTC. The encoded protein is CASSLSHGYTF.

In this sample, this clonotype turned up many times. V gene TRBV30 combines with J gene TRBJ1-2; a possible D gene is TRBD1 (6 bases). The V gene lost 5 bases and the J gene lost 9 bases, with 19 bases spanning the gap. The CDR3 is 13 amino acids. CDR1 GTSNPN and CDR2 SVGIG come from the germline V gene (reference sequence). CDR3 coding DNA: TGTGCCTGGTCAACTACATGGACAGATAGCTACACCTTC. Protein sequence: CAWSTTWTDSYTF.

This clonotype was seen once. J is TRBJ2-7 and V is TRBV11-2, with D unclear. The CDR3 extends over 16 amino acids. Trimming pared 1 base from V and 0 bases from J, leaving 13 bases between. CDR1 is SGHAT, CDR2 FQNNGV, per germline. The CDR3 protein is CASSLVLQVSSYEQYF. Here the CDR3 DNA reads TGTGCCAGCAGCTTAGTTCTGCAGGTTAGCTCCTACGAGCAGTACTTC.